Detailed here is one T cell receptor (beta chain). What it recognizes is unknown. CDR1 and CDR2 from the germline V gene are LNHDA and SQIVND (reference sequence). CDR3 length equals 11 residues. Between the trimmed V and J ends, which lost 8 bases and 2 bases, there was a span of 3 bases. Method: immunoSEQ multiplex PCR; TCRdb's copy keeps in-frame clones and lacks some. The sample lists approximately 74,000 clones, more than 85% occurring once. These data belong to a study of OX40 agonist ivuxolimab in advanced cancers. Background on the study: Partial responses were observed in three patients, of whom one had hepatocellular carcinoma and two had cutaneous melanoma.

The study's findings and limits: Near-lowest levels of clonal expansion characterized partial responders at 0.1-3.0 mg/kg. In the 0.1 to 3.0 mg/kg range, CD4+ and CD8+ blood T cells had expanded clonally by week 6.

Sequencing used CD4+ or CD8+ T cells sorted from blood, obtained in a trial of the OX40 agonist ivuxolimab. The V gene is TRBV19, the J gene TRBJ2-2; D gene uncertain. The receptor's source is an adult with an advanced solid tumor such as melanoma, head and neck, liver or kidney cancer. CDR3 region: CASGNTGELFF. In DNA form, the CDR3 reads TGTGCCAGTGGTAACACCGGGGAGCTGTTTTTT.